The 14 T cell receptor beta chains presented below share a single source sample, sequenced in a study of glioma-infiltrating T cells. TCR alpha and beta CDR3 regions were amplified from RNA using iRepertoire nested multiplex PCR. TCRdb re-derived calls from the multiplex PCR reads in MiXCR, one entry per CDR3 protein. This sample has around 390,000 distinct CDR3 sequences; about two fifths occur once, and the top ten carry 12%. Sequenced sample: glioma tissue, nonneoplastic brain tissue, or PBMCs (not recorded which). Receptors originate from a human donor with low-grade glioma or glioblastoma, undergoing nonglioma brain surgery, or in good health (not recorded which).

In its sample, this clonotype was seen a few times. The chain has TRBV4-3 and TRBJ2-7; 10 nucleotides agree with TRBD2. Trimming took 1 base from V and 4 from J; bases not matched to a gene: 7. The CDR3 extends over 16 amino acids. CDR1 and CDR2 (germline): LGHNA, YSLEER. For the CDR3, the DNA is TGCGCCAGCAGCCAAGGTCCTAGCGGGAGAGATTACGAGCAGTACTTC. Translated, it gives CASSQGPSGRDYEQYF.

V usage is TRBV7-2 and J usage is TRBJ2-7; tentative D call: TRBD2 (5 bases). The germline V gene has CDR1 SGHTA and CDR2 FQGNSA. The CDR3 covers 13 residues. V lost 3 bases and J 5 bases, leaving 11 bases between the germline ends. CDR3 region: CASSFAGNDEQYF. The CDR3 DNA follows: TGTGCCAGCAGCTTCGCGGGTAACGACGAGCAGTACTTC.

This clonotype came up many times. The CDR3 coding sequence is TGTGCCAGCAGGGGGACAGGGGCGCGTGGCTACACCTTC. This translates into CASRGTGARGYTF. This chain connects TRBV28 to TRBJ1-2; 10 positions agree with TRBD1. J lost 7 bases, V lost 6 bases, and 5 bases had no gene match. Germline CDR1 and CDR2: MDHEN and SYDVKM. This CDR3 has 13 residues.

This clonotype appeared many times. This chain joins TRBV28 and TRBJ1-5; the D is unclear. Trimming removed 4 bases at V and 4 bases at J, with 17 bases between. There are 16 residues in the CDR3. Per germline, CDR1 MDHEN and CDR2 SYDVKM. The CDR3 coding sequence is TGTGCCAGCAGTTCCCCCCCGCAGGTTTATAATCAGCCCCAGCATTTT. Translating gives CASSSPPQVYNQPQHF.

This clonotype was recorded a few times. CDR3 loop: CASMGGLPGNQPQHF. The CDR3 DNA sequence: TGTGCCAGTATGGGGGGGCTCCCGGGCAATCAGCCCCAGCATTTT. The chain links TRBV19 to TRBJ1-5, with D possibly being TRBD1 (6 bases). V was pared by 7 bases and J by 2 bases, with 15 bases between. Germline assignment: CDR1 LNHDA and CDR2 SQIVND (reference sequence). The CDR3 has 15 residues.

The chain carries TRBV3-1 and TRBJ2-3; possibly TRBD2 for D (5 bases). Trimming cost V 4 bases and J 1 base, with 15 bases left between them. This CDR3 comprises 16 residues. Germline V CDR1 and CDR2: LGHDT, YNNKEL (reference sequence). CDR3 sequence: CASSPWRVFGTDTQYF. The CDR3 DNA sequence: TGTGCCAGCAGCCCCTGGCGGGTATTCGGCACAGATACGCAGTATTTT.

This clonotype was recorded many times. The rearrangement joins TRBV6-1 to TRBJ2-7, with D tentatively TRBD1 (5 bases). This CDR3 comprises 14 residues. Germline CDR1 and CDR2: MNHNS and SASEGT. V was pared by 6 bases and J by 2 bases, with 14 bases between. The CDR3 sequence: CASRQTQETYEQYF. CDR3 nucleotides: TGTGCCAGCAGACAAACACAGGAGACCTACGAGCAGTACTTC.

The J gene is TRBJ2-5, the V gene TRBV20-1, with a possible D match to TRBD2 (5 bases). Germline CDR1 and CDR2: DFQATT and SNEGSKA (reference sequence). CDR3 length: 13 amino acids. Trimming cost V 0 bases and J 3 bases, with 8 bases left between them. CDR3 protein: CSAREGVEETQYF. The CDR3 DNA sequence: TGCAGTGCTAGAGAGGGAGTGGAAGAGACCCAGTACTTC.

V gene TRBV4-2 combines with J gene TRBJ2-7, with TRBD1 matching 7 bases. Germline-derived CDR1 and CDR2 are LGHNA and YNFKEQ. The CDR3 contains 16 residues. With 1 base clipped from V and 0 bases from J, the junction kept 6 bases outside the gene matches. CDR3 in amino acids: CASSQANRGGSYEQYF. The CDR3 DNA reads TGTGCCAGCAGCCAAGCCAACAGGGGTGGCTCCTACGAGCAGTACTTC.

This clonotype came up a few times. V is TRBV6-1 and J is TRBJ2-7, with 10 bases that match TRBD2. V was pared by 6 bases and J by 3 bases, with 8 bases of the junction left unmatched. The CDR3 runs 15 residues. Germline CDR1 MNHNS, CDR2 SASEGT. The CDR3 loop reads CASRRLAGTSYEQYF. CDR3 sequence (DNA): TGTGCCAGCAGGCGACTAGCGGGTACCAGCTACGAGCAGTACTTC.

Here the CDR3 DNA reads TGTGCCAGCAGCTCCGGGACTCGCACCGGGGAGCTGTTTTTT. Protein: CASSSGTRTGELFF. J is TRBJ2-2 and V is TRBV7-2; possibly TRBD2 for D (6 bases). This CDR3 has 14 residues. The V end was cut by 4 bases, the J end by 4 bases, with 10 bases between. Germline V gene lookup returns CDR1 SGHTA and CDR2 FQGNSA.

The rearrangement uses TRBV28 and TRBJ2-5, with a tentative D call TRBD1 (6 bases). CDR3 length: 15 residues. CDR1 and CDR2 (germline): MDHEN, SYDVKM. The V end lost 5 bases, the J end lost 4 bases, and 17 bases lay between the germline ends. Here the CDR3 reads CASSLRGGSLETQYF. Here the CDR3 DNA reads TGTGCCAGCAGTCTCCGTGGGGGCTCTCTAGAGACCCAGTACTTC.

This clonotype was detected many times. The chain has TRBV27 and TRBJ1-1; 7 nucleotides line up with TRBD1. The V and J ends lost 5 bases and 4 bases, in that order; junction bases with no gene match: 7. This CDR3 is 14 amino acids long. The germline gives CDR1 MNHEY, CDR2 SMNVEV (reference sequence). CDR3 region: CASSPGTEVTEAFF. The CDR3 DNA sequence: TGTGCCAGCAGTCCCGGGACAGAAGTCACTGAAGCTTTCTTT.

This clonotype was seen many times. This sequence joins TRBV20-1 and TRBJ1-5; a possible D gene is TRBD1 (6 bases). This CDR3 is built from 14 residues. Germline CDR1 reads DFQATT; CDR2 reads SNEGSKA (reference sequence). Trimming took 0 bases from V and 6 from J, leaving 12 bases between them. The CDR3 DNA sequence: TGCAGTGCTAGAGAACTACAGGGTGCTCAGCCCCAGCATTTT. Protein: CSARELQGAQPQHF.